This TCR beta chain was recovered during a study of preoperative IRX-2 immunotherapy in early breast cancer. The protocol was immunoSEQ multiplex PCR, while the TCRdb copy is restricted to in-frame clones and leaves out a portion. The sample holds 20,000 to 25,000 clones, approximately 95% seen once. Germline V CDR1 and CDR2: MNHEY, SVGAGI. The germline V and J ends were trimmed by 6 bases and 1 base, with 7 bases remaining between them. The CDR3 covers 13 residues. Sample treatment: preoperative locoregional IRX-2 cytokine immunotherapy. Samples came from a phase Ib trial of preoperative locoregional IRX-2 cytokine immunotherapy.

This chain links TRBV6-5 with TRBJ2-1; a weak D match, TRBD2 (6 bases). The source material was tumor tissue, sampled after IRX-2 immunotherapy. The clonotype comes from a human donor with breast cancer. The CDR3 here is CASRGGSYNEQFF. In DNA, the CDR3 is TGTGCCAGCAGGGGGGGATCCTACAATGAGCAGTTCTTC.